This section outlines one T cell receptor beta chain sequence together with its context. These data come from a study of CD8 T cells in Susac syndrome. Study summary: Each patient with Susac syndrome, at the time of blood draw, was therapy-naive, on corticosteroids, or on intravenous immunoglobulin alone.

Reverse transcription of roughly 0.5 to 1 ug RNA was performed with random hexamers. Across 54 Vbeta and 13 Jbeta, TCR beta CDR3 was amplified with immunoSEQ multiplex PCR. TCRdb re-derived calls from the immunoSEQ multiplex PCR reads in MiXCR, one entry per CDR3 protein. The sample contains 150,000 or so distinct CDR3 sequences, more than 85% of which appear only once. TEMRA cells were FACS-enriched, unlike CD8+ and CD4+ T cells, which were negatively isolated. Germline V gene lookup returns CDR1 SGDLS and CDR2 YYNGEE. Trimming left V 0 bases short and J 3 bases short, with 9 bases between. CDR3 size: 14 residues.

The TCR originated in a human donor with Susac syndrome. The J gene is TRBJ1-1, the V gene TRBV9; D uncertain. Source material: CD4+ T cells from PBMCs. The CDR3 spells CASSVGLLDTEAFF. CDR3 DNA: TGTGCCAGCAGCGTAGGACTCCTTGACACTGAAGCTTTCTTT.